This T cell receptor (beta chain) was obtained from a study of identical twins. This CDR3 has 13 residues. V lost 6 bases to trimming and J lost 2 bases, with 11 bases between them. The V gene's germline CDR1 is SGHTA and CDR2 FQGNSA. This clonotype was seen ten or more times. A single record per CDR3 protein comes from TCRdb applying MiXCR to the 5' RACE reads. This sample carries around 250,000 distinct CDR3 sequences, about 13% of them seen once, and the ten largest clones take approximately 4%. This same sample was also part of a study on yellow fever vaccine responses in identical twins.

The chain recombines TRBV7-2 with TRBJ2-7; tentatively, D is TRBD2 (6 bases). Sequenced material: memory (CD45RO+) T cells sorted from blood. This receptor was obtained from a woman aged 18 to 35 in good health. The DNA of the CDR3 is TGTGCCAGCAGGGTTACGGGGGCCTACGAGCAGTACTTC. It yields the protein CASRVTGAYEQYF.